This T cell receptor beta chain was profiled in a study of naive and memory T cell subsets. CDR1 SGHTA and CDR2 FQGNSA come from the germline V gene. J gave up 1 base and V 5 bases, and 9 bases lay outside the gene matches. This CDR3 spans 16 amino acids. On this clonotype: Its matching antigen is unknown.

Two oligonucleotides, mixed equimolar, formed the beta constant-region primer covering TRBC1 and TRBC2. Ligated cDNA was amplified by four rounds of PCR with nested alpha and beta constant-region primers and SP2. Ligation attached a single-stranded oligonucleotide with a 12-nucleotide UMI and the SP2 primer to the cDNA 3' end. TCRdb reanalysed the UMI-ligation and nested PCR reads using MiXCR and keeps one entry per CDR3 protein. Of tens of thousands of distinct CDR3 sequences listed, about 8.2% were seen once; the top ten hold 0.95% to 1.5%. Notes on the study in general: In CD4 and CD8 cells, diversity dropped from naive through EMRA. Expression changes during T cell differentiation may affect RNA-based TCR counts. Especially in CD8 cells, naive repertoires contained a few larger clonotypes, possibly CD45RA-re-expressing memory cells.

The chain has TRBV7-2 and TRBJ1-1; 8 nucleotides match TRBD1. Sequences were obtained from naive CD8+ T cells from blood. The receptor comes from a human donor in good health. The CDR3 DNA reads TGTGCCAGCAGCACAGGGACAGGACCTACGAACACTGAAGCTTTCTTT. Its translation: CASSTGTGPTNTEAFF.